Listed below are T cell receptor beta chains from one sample, sequenced in a study of breast tumors, draining lymph nodes, adjacent tissues. TCRdb passed the multiplex PCR reads through MiXCR, listing each CDR3 protein once. The table records approximately 300,000 distinct CDR3 sequences, 30% to 35% of them present only once. Material: axillary lymph node tissue. The receptors originated from a female donor with breast cancer. Some clones in this sample may be carry-over from other donors' samples. CDR3s include the opening cysteine and the closing phenylalanine or tryptophan. The D gene is left open where the match is weak. Only part of the rows carry a size: once, few, many, or a class if the clone is expanded.

J gene	D gene	V gene	clone size	CDR3 protein	CDR3 DNA
TRBJ2-5	TRBD1	TRBV9	many	CASSGWTGSQETQYF	TGTGCCAGCAGCGGGTGGACAGGGTCCCAAGAGACCCAGTACTTC
TRBJ2-5	TRBD1	TRBV9	many	CASSVSRGSEKGGRETQYF	TGTGCCAGCAGCGTCTCCAGGGGGAGCGAAAAAGGCGGAAGGGAGACCCAGTACTTC
TRBJ2-7	TRBD1	TRBV6-1	few	CASAQGQGATYEQYF	TGTGCCAGCGCCCAAGGGCAGGGGGCGACATACGAGCAGTACTTC
TRBJ1-2	TRBD1	TRBV6-5	few	CASFPVGGSSYGYTF	TGTGCCAGCTTTCCCGTAGGGGGCAGCTCCTATGGCTACACCTTC
TRBJ2-2	TRBD1	TRBV7-9	-	CASSSAGQGNTGELFF	TGTGCCAGCAGCTCAGCGGGACAGGGGAACACCGGGGAGCTGTTTTTT
TRBJ1-3	-	TRBV20-1	many	CSAEGGNTIYF	TGCAGTGCCGAGGGGGGAAACACCATATATTTT
TRBJ1-5	-	TRBV7-9	-	CASSLQVRGVETQHF	TGTGCCAGCAGCTTACAGGTCAGGGGAGTGGAGACCCAGCATTTT
TRBJ1-1	TRBD1	TRBV5-4	-	CASSSGQGNTEAFF	TGTGCCAGCAGCTCAGGACAGGGGAACACTGAAGCTTTCTTT
TRBJ1-5	-	TRBV6-1	many	CASSVGVRNNQPQHF	TGTGCCAGCAGTGTTGGGGTGCGGAACAATCAGCCCCAGCATTTT
TRBJ2-1	TRBD2	TRBV15	-	CATSSQVAGDRYNEQFF	TGTGCCACCAGCAGCCAAGTAGCGGGAGATCGCTACAATGAGCAGTTCTTC
TRBJ2-7	-	TRBV25-1	-	CACSARDGSGRYEQYF	-
TRBJ2-1	-	TRBV5-5	-	CAGRHGPTYNEQFF	TGTGCCGGCCGACATGGGCCGACATACAATGAGCAGTTCTTC
TRBJ2-7	TRBD2	TRBV11-2	once	CASSSSGRMGEQYF	TGTGCCAGCAGCTCTAGCGGGAGAATGGGCGAGCAGTACTTC
TRBJ2-3	TRBD1	TRBV13	many	CASSPNPGQGMRADTQYF	TGTGCCAGCAGCCCGAACCCCGGACAGGGCATGAGGGCAGATACGCAGTATTTT
TRBJ2-3	-	TRBV29-1	many	CSVAIDTDTQYF	TGCAGCGTTGCAATTGACACAGATACGCAGTATTTT
TRBJ2-3	TRBD2	TRBV20-1	-	CSGHPSGPSTDAQYF	TGCAGCGGGCATCCTAGCGGACCCAGCACAGATGCGCAGTATTTT
TRBJ2-7	TRBD1	TRBV20-1	many	CSARTEDREVYEQYF	TGCAGTGCTAGAACTGAGGACAGGGAAGTCTACGAGCAGTACTTC
TRBJ2-7	TRBD1	TRBV7-6	many	CASSPRPGTGGDEQYF	TGTGCCAGCAGCCCACGCCCTGGGACAGGGGGCGACGAGCAGTACTTC
TRBJ1-5	-	TRBV4-3	few	CASNQETWQPQHF	TGCGCCAGCAACCAAGAAACTTGGCAGCCCCAGCATTTT
TRBJ1-6	-	TRBV20-1	-	CSARGGLVNSPLHF	TGCAGTGCTAGAGGGGGGTTGGTTAATTCACCCCTCCACTTT
TRBJ2-3	TRBD2	TRBV20-1	many	CSAREASGSTDTQYF	TGCAGTGCTAGAGAAGCCAGCGGGAGTACAGATACGCAGTATTTT
TRBJ2-7	-	TRBV28	few	CASSLGGKGYEQYF	TGTGCCAGCAGTTTAGGCGGGAAGGGTTACGAGCAGTACTTC
TRBJ1-2	-	TRBV28	few	CASSPSQGLGGYTF	TGTGCCAGCAGTCCGAGTCAAGGGTTAGGTGGCTACACCTTC
TRBJ2-3	TRBD2	TRBV28	few	CASKSGGQGVTDTQYF	TGTGCCAGCAAATCGGGGGGGCAGGGTGTCACAGATACGCAGTATTTT
TRBJ2-2	TRBD1	TRBV10-3	many	CAIRDTGTGDSGELFF	TGTGCCATCAGAGACACCGGGACAGGGGATTCCGGGGAGCTGTTTTTT